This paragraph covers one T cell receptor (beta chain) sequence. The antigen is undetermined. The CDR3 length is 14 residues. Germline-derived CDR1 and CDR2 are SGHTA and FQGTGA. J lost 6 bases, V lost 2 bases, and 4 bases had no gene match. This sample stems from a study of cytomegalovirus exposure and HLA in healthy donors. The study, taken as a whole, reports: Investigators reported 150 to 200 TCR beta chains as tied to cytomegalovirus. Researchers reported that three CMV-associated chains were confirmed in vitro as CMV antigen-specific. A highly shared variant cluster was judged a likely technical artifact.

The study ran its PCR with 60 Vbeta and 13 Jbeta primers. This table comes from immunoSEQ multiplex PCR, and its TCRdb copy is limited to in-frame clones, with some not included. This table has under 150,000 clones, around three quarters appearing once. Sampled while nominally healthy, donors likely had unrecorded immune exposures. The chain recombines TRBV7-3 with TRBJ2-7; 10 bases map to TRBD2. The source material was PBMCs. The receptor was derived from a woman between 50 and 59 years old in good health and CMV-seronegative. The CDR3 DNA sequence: TGTGCCAGCAGCTTATATCCTAGCGGGAGCGAGCAGTACTTC. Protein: CASSLYPSGSEQYF. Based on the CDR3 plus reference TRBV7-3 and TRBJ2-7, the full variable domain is GAGVSQTPSNKVTEKGKYVELRCDPISGHTALYWYRQSLGQGPEFLIYFQGTGAADDSGLPNDRFFAVRPEGSVSTLKIQRTERGDSAVYLCASSLYPSGSEQYFGPGTRLTVT.